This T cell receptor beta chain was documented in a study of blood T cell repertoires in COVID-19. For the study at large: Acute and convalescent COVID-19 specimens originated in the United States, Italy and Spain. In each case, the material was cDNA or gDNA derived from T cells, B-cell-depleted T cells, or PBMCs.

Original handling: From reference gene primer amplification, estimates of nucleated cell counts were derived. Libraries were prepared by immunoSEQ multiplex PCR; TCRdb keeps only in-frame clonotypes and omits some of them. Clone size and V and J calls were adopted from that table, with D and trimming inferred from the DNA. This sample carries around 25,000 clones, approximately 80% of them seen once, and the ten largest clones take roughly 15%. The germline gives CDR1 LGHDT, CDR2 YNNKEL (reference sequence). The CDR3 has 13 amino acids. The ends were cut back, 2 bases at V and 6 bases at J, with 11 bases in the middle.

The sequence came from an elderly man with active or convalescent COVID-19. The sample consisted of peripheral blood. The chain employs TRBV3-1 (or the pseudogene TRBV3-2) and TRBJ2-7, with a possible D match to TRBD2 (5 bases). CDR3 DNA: TGTGCCAGCAGCCAAAGCGGCGTGTTCGAGCAGTACTTC. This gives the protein CASSQSGVFEQYF.